This T cell receptor (delta chain) was obtained from a study of gamma-delta T cells after stem cell transplantation. The CDR3 contains 19 residues. The junction had 9 bases not matched to a gene; V was cut back by 3 bases and J by 0 bases. CDR1 is GEAIGNYY and CDR2 is EKD in the germline V gene. TCRdb made new clone calls on the RT-PCR reads using CATT. The profile covers thousands of delta-chain clones, with roughly 15% appearing a single time and roughly 6% taken by the ten largest. This sequence joins TRDV2 and TRDJ2; the match to TRDD3 covers 13 bases. The clonotype originates from a human donor. It is not recorded whose cells these are; they may come from a transplant donor. Sequenced: gamma-delta T cells. The CDR3: CACDHVLGDTPSLTAQLFF. In nucleotides, the CDR3 is TGTGCCTGTGACCACGTACTGGGGGATACGCCCTCTTTGACAGCACAACTCTTCTTT.